These T cell receptor beta chains were read from a single sample in a study of T cells after yellow fever vaccination. Each CDR3 protein is one row after TCRdb ran MiXCR on the 5' RACE reads. The data show 400,000 to 450,000 distinct CDR3 sequences, with roughly 20% seen just once and 18% held by the top ten. The sequencing used PBMCs, collected before the yellow fever booster vaccination. The receptors originated from a man in his late teens or twenties who received the YFV17D yellow fever vaccine. Both conserved end residues are part of each CDR3. Fields, in order: V gene, CDR3 length, clone size, D gene, J gene, CDR3 protein, CDR3 DNA. The D gene is left open where the match is weak. Part of the rows lack a size; the others show once, few, many or a class for expanded clones.

>TRBV20-1|13|few|-|TRBJ2-1
CSAPAAGYNEQFF
TGCAGTGCTCCCGCGGCGGGGTACAATGAGCAGTTCTTC
>TRBV6-2/TRBV6-3|11|-|-|TRBJ2-5
CASTDMETQYF
TGTGCCAGCACCGACATGGAGACCCAGTACTTC
>TRBV20-1|14|few|TRBD2|TRBJ2-1
CSARVGGSFNEQFF
TGCAGTGCTAGGGTCGGGGGGTCTTTCAATGAGCAGTTCTTC
>TRBV6-5|14|-|TRBD1|TRBJ1-4
CASSYAYGDRKLFF
TGTGCCAGCAGTTACGCTTACGGGGACAGAAAACTGTTTTTT
>TRBV7-7|13|many|-|TRBJ2-5
CASSLDSQETQYF
TGTGCCAGCAGTTTGGACAGCCAAGAGACCCAGTACTTC
>TRBV6-6|13|few|-|TRBJ2-2
CASATGFIGELFF
TGTGCCAGTGCGACAGGATTTATCGGGGAGCTGTTTTTT
>TRBV9|13|-|-|TRBJ2-1
CASSGDAYNEQFF
TGTGCCAGCAGCGGGGACGCATACAATGAGCAGTTCTTC
>TRBV20-1|14|-|-|TRBJ1-3
CSAREGTDGNTIYF
TGCAGTGCTAGAGAGGGGACTGATGGAAACACCATATATTTT
>TRBV4-3|15|few|-|TRBJ1-1
CASSQDQHLVTEAFF
TGCGCCAGCAGCCAAGATCAACACCTCGTAACTGAAGCTTTCTTT
>TRBV20-1|14|-|TRBD2|TRBJ2-7
CSAGTSGFSYEQYF
TGCAGTGCAGGGACTAGCGGTTTTTCCTACGAGCAGTACTTC
>TRBV7-6|15|few|-|TRBJ2-3
CASSSWGRKTDTQYF
TGTGCCAGCAGCAGCTGGGGGAGAAAGACAGATACGCAGTATTTT
>TRBV6-2/TRBV6-3|14|-|TRBD2|TRBJ2-5
CASSTVAGRETQYF
TGTGCCAGCAGCACGGTAGCGGGAAGAGAGACCCAGTACTTC
>TRBV7-9|11|-|-|TRBJ2-1
CASSLEGVCFF
TGTGCCAGCAGCTTAGAGGGGGTATGTTTCTTC
>TRBV7-2|15|few|TRBD1|TRBJ2-5
CASSFWDRGGETQYF
TGTGCCAGCAGCTTCTGGGACAGGGGGGGAGAGACCCAGTACTTC
>TRBV7-2|17|few|-|TRBJ2-3
CASSPYGAAGATDTQYF
TGTGCCAGCAGCCCATACGGCGCCGCGGGGGCAACAGATACGCAGTATTTT
>TRBV5-1|18|-|-|TRBJ2-3
CASSPRSRVRGGTDTQYF
TGCGCCAGCAGCCCGAGATCGCGGGTTAGAGGGGGGACAGATACGCAGTATTTT
>TRBV12-3/TRBV12-4|15|few|-|TRBJ2-1
CASSFGGFSYNEQFF
TGTGCCAGCAGTTTTGGAGGGTTCTCCTACAATGAGCAGTTCTTC
>TRBV2|12|many|-|TRBJ2-2
CASAELTGELFF
TGTGCCAGCGCGGAGCTCACCGGGGAGCTGTTTTTT
>TRBV29-1|12|few|-|TRBJ2-1
CSVGLENNEQFF
TGCAGCGTGGGTTTGGAAAACAATGAGCAGTTCTTC
>TRBV6-5|14|few|-|TRBJ1-1
CASSYSGTDLEAFF
TGTGCCAGCAGTTACTCAGGGACCGATTTGGAAGCTTTCTTT
>TRBV6-5|14|-|TRBD1|TRBJ1-2
CASRRTGGTYGYTF
TGTGCCAGCAGACGGACAGGGGGCACCTATGGCTACACCTTC
>TRBV4-3|15|few|-|TRBJ1-6
CASSPERDGNSPLHF
TGCGCCAGCAGCCCGGAGAGGGACGGTAATTCACCCCTCCACTTT
>TRBV7-9|15|-|TRBD1|TRBJ1-2
CASSLFGTANYGYTF
TGTGCCAGCAGCTTATTCGGGACAGCTAACTATGGCTACACCTTC
>TRBV11-3|13|-|-|TRBJ2-1
CASSLSTHNEQFF
TGTGCCAGCAGCTTGTCTACCCACAATGAGCAGTTCTTC
>TRBV7-3|18|-|-|TRBJ2-2
CASSPGPPGRKVGGELFF
TGTGCCAGCAGCCCTGGACCCCCGGGACGCAAGGTCGGCGGGGAGCTGTTTTTT
>TRBV9|14|few|-|TRBJ2-3
CASSVGGWADTQYF
TGTGCCAGCAGCGTAGGGGGGTGGGCAGATACGCAGTATTTT
>TRBV12-3/TRBV12-4|17|-|-|TRBJ1-5
CASSLGRGNKGNQPQHF
TGTGCCAGCAGTTTAGGGAGGGGGAATAAGGGCAATCAGCCCCAGCATTTT
>TRBV20-1|12|few|TRBD1|TRBJ1-2
CRGQGAVYGYTF
TGCAGGGGACAGGGGGCCGTCTATGGCTACACCTTC
>TRBV30|17|-|-|TRBJ2-7
CAWSAIGIGGAAYEQYF
TGTGCCTGGAGTGCCATTGGTATCGGGGGCGCCGCGTACGAGCAGTACTTC
>TRBV27|13|few|TRBD1|TRBJ1-2
CASSFPRGYGYTF
TGTGCCAGCAGTTTCCCCAGGGGGTATGGCTACACCTTC
>TRBV5-5|17|-|TRBD1|TRBJ2-1
CASSTTPRDRGYNEQFF
TGTGCCAGCAGCACAACCCCCCGTGACAGGGGTTACAATGAGCAGTTCTTC
>TRBV4-3|14|few|-|TRBJ2-7
CASSQGHHSYEQYF
TGCGCCAGCAGCCAAGGTCACCACTCCTACGAGCAGTACTTC
>TRBV5-1|13|few|-|TRBJ2-4
CASSFGSENIQYF
TGCGCCAGCAGCTTCGGGTCTGAGAACATTCAGTACTTC
>TRBV19|13|-|TRBD2|TRBJ2-7
CASSPSGAYEQYF
TGTGCCAGTAGTCCGAGCGGGGCCTACGAGCAGTACTTC
>TRBV6-5|16|-|-|TRBJ2-7
CASSYAGYPTPYEQYF
TGTGCCAGCAGTTACGCGGGATACCCCACGCCCTACGAGCAGTACTTC
>TRBV19|14|few|-|TRBJ2-3
CASSWAVDTDTQYF
TGTGCCAGTAGTTGGGCAGTAGACACAGATACGCAGTATTTT
>TRBV20-1|17|-|TRBD2|TRBJ2-3
CSARGPPGGGAPDTQYF
TGCAGTGCTAGAGGCCCCCCTGGCGGGGGGGCCCCAGATACGCAGTATTTT
>TRBV7-2|15|few|TRBD1|TRBJ2-5
CASSLSPGQPTTQYF
TGTGCCAGCAGCTTATCTCCGGGACAGCCAACGACCCAGTACTTC
>TRBV5-1|16|few|TRBD1|TRBJ2-5
CASSLTGTGEEETQYF
TGCGCCAGCAGCCTCACCGGGACAGGGGAGGAAGAGACCCAGTACTTC
>TRBV6-4|15|few|TRBD1|TRBJ2-1
CASSRLGQGDREQFF
TGTGCCAGCAGTCGGCTGGGACAGGGGGACCGTGAGCAGTTCTTC
>TRBV3-1|16|few|TRBD1|TRBJ2-3
CASSQVKDRVTDTQYF
TGTGCCAGCAGCCAAGTTAAGGACAGGGTTACAGATACGCAGTATTTT
>TRBV5-1|16|few|-|TRBJ2-5
CASSQGDLLGQETQYF
TGCGCCAGCAGCCAAGGAGATCTTCTCGGCCAAGAGACCCAGTACTTC
>TRBV20-1|17|few|TRBD2|TRBJ2-1
CSAREILGTSGHNEQFF
TGCAGTGCTAGAGAAATTCTTGGGACTAGCGGCCACAATGAGCAGTTCTTC
>TRBV7-9|22|-|TRBD1|TRBJ2-1
CASSPSRPWSGQGARIYNEQFF
TGTGCCAGCAGCCCGTCGAGACCATGGTCCGGACAGGGGGCCAGAATCTACAATGAGCAGTTCTTC
>TRBV3-1|17|few|-|TRBJ1-2
CASRGILQGAGDYGYTF
TGTGCCAGCAGGGGAATTCTACAGGGAGCGGGGGACTATGGCTACACCTTC
>TRBV6-5|14|few|-|TRBJ2-3
CASSLRTFTDTQYF
TGTGCCAGCAGTTTACGGACCTTCACAGATACGCAGTATTTT
>TRBV7-2|15|-|TRBD2|TRBJ2-3
CASSFLAGSTDTQYF
TGTGCCAGCAGCTTTTTAGCGGGCAGCACAGATACGCAGTATTTT
>TRBV20-1|14|few|-|TRBJ2-2
CSARDAENTGELFF
TGCAGTGCTAGAGATGCGGAAAACACCGGGGAGCTGTTTTTT
>TRBV3-1|14|-|-|TRBJ1-2
CASSTWTGAGGYTF
TGTGCCAGCAGCACTTGGACGGGAGCCGGCGGCTACACCTTC
>TRBV24-1|13|-|-|TRBJ1-1
CATRDGMNTEAFF
TGTGCCACCAGGGACGGGATGAACACTGAAGCTTTCTTT
>TRBV6-2/TRBV6-3|18|-|TRBD2|TRBJ2-1
CASSPSGPRGGYYNEQFF
TGTGCCAGCAGCCCCTCCGGCCCCCGCGGGGGATACTACAATGAGCAGTTCTTC
>TRBV15|12|few|-|TRBJ1-6
CATGLYNSPLHF
TGTGCCACTGGACTTTATAATTCACCCCTCCACTTT
>TRBV4-1|15|-|-|TRBJ1-1
CASSQTTKGGTEAFF
TGCGCCAGCAGCCAAACGACAAAAGGGGGAACTGAAGCTTTCTTT